These T cell receptor beta chains were read from a single sample in a study of human T cells and chemical hapten exposure. A single record per CDR3 protein comes from TCRdb applying MiXCR to the RACE reads. The table shows more than 95,000 distinct CDR3 sequences, with less than 35% occurring only once. The sequencing here drew on whole blood, taken in connection with sensitization to the hapten diphenylcyclopropenone (DPC). The receptors stem from a man aged 35-49 years with alopecia areata. Some clones in this sample may be carry-over from other donors' samples. Both conserved end residues are part of each CDR3. Fields, in order: D gene, J gene, V gene, clone size, CDR3 protein, CDR3 DNA. A D gene is named only where the DNA matches it firmly. Some rows mark clone size as missing; the rest say once, few, many or name a class of expanded clone.

>-|TRBJ1-1|TRBV12-3/TRBV12-4|-
CASSFGGGSEAFF
TGTGCCAGCAGTTTTGGGGGGGGCTCTGAAGCTTTCTTT
>TRBD1|TRBJ2-1|TRBV29-1|many
CSVPDRAYNEQFF
TGCAGCGTCCCGGACAGGGCCTACAATGAGCAGTTCTTC
>-|TRBJ2-3|TRBV20-1|-
CSARTDSTDTQYF
TGCAGTGCTCGCACCGACAGCACAGATACGCAGTATTTT
>TRBD1|TRBJ2-2|TRBV19|-
CASSDTGGTGELFF
TGTGCCAGTAGCGACACAGGGGGGACCGGGGAGCTGTTTTTT
>-|TRBJ2-2|TRBV27|few
CASSRRWDFLTGELFF
TGTGCCAGCAGTCGTCGCTGGGACTTCCTCACCGGGGAGCTGTTTTTT
>TRBD1|TRBJ1-1|TRBV25-1|few
CASSAWTGGEAFF
TGTGCCAGCAGTGCTTGGACAGGGGGAGAAGCTTTCTTT
>-|TRBJ1-4|TRBV18|-
CASSPPHRAEKLFF
TGTGCCAGCTCACCACCTCACAGGGCTGAAAAACTGTTTTTT
>-|TRBJ2-7|TRBV6-5|-
CASSALSRGTYEQYF
TGTGCCAGCAGCGCTCTAAGTCGGGGCACCTACGAGCAGTACTTC
>-|TRBJ2-1|TRBV29-1|-
CSVGGKSDEEQFF
TGCAGCGTTGGGGGGAAGTCCGATGAAGAGCAGTTCTTC
>-|TRBJ1-1|TRBV29-1|-
CSVARTDLNTEAFF
TGCAGCGTGGCCAGGACAGATCTGAACACTGAAGCTTTCTTT
>TRBD2|TRBJ2-3|TRBV24-1|-
CATSEFRGSMSDTQYF
TGTGCCACCAGTGAGTTTCGCGGGAGTATGTCAGATACGCAGTATTTT
>-|TRBJ2-1|TRBV10-3|-
CAADGGGSYNEQFF
TGTGCCGCGGACGGTGGCGGTTCCTACAATGAGCAGTTCTTC
>TRBD2|TRBJ2-1|TRBV27|-
CAISTGSGSNEQFF
TGTGCCATCTCCACGGGTAGCGGGAGCAATGAGCAGTTCTTC
>TRBD2|TRBJ2-1|TRBV29-1|few
CSVVSLADSYNEQFF
TGCAGCGTTGTATCCCTAGCGGACTCTTACAATGAGCAGTTCTTC
>TRBD1|TRBJ2-4|TRBV12-3/TRBV12-4|few
CASSSGTGSIQYF
TGTGCCAGCAGTTCCGGGACAGGATCCATTCAGTACTTC
>TRBD1|TRBJ1-3|TRBV11-2|-
CASSTLRTGLLTGNTIYF
TGTGCCAGCAGCACACTAAGGACAGGCTTACTAACCGGAAACACCATATATTTT
>TRBD1|TRBJ1-1|TRBV29-1|few
CSALGRAGGNTEAFF
TGCAGCGCCCTTGGGAGGGCAGGGGGCAACACTGAAGCTTTCTTT
>TRBD2|TRBJ2-3|TRBV6-2/TRBV6-3|few
CASSYPGGPGLAGERTDTQYF
TGTGCCAGCAGTTACCCGGGGGGCCCAGGACTAGCGGGAGAAAGAACAGATACGCAGTATTTT
>-|TRBJ1-5|TRBV7-9|few
CASSLATGDQPQHF
TGTGCCAGCAGCTTAGCGACCGGCGATCAGCCCCAGCATTTT
>-|TRBJ2-7|TRBV6-2/TRBV6-3|few
CASSNAGTTGEQYF
TGTGCCAGCAGTAACGCTGGGACCACCGGCGAGCAGTACTTC
>TRBD2|TRBJ2-1|TRBV29-1|-
CSVEAREAYNEQFF
TGCAGCGTTGAGGCGCGGGAGGCCTACAATGAGCAGTTCTTC
>-|TRBJ2-3|TRBV18|few
CASSPGGTDTQYF
TGTGCCAGCTCACCTGGCGGCACAGATACGCAGTATTTT
>-|TRBJ2-5|TRBV7-2|-
CASSRQGRGEETQYF
TGTGCCAGCAGCCGCCAGGGAAGGGGTGAAGAGACCCAGTACTTC
>TRBD2|TRBJ2-7|TRBV28|-
CASRELAGGLSYEQYF
TGTGCCAGCAGGGAACTAGCGGGAGGACTCTCCTACGAGCAGTACTTC
>TRBD2|TRBJ2-1|TRBV11-3|few
CASSHSGSLSYNEQFF
TGTGCCAGCAGCCACAGCGGGAGCTTATCCTACAATGAGCAGTTCTTC
>-|TRBJ2-5|TRBV28|-
CASSLWGQSVETQYF
TGTGCCAGCAGTTTATGGGGGCAGTCGGTGGAGACCCAGTACTTC
>-|TRBJ2-3|TRBV27|-
CASSFTNVDTQYF
TGTGCCAGCAGTTTCACCAATGTGGATACGCAGTATTTT
>-|TRBJ2-7|TRBV3-1|-
CASSMGFYEQYF
TGTGCCAGCAGCATGGGCTTCTACGAGCAGTACTTC
>-|TRBJ2-7|TRBV27|once
CASGDNFEGYEQYF
TGTGCCAGCGGAGATAATTTCGAGGGGTACGAGCAGTACTTC
>-|TRBJ1-6|TRBV7-8|many
CASSLEGNSPLHF
TGTGCCAGCAGCTTAGAGGGGAATTCACCCCTCCACTTT
>-|TRBJ2-5|TRBV7-2|many
CASSLAPGQETQYF
TGTGCCAGCAGCTTAGCGCCCGGGCAAGAGACCCAGTACTTC
>-|TRBJ1-3|TRBV29-1|-
CSVETSRSGNTIYF
TGCAGCGTTGAAACAAGCCGCTCTGGAAACACCATATATTTT
>-|TRBJ1-1|TRBV6-5|-
CASSLPGGEAFF
TGTGCCAGCAGTTTACCCGGAGGGGAAGCTTTCTTT
>-|TRBJ2-3|TRBV7-9|-
CASSLAGQDTQYF
TGTGCCAGCAGCTTAGCGGGTCAAGATACGCAGTATTTT
>-|TRBJ2-2|TRBV5-1|-
CASRPLGTTGELFF
TGCGCCAGCAGGCCACTCGGGACTACCGGGGAGCTGTTTTTT
>-|TRBJ2-1|TRBV14|few
CASSQAALQGNEQFF
TGTGCCAGCAGCCAAGCCGCCTTACAGGGAAATGAGCAGTTCTTC
>TRBD2|TRBJ2-1|TRBV7-2|-
CASSPPLATSVYNEQFF
TGTGCCAGCAGCCCCCCCTTAGCAACTAGCGTCTACAATGAGCAGTTCTTC
>TRBD2|TRBJ2-7|TRBV12-3/TRBV12-4|-
CASSQLAGGPLSYEQYF
TGTGCCAGCAGTCAGCTAGCGGGAGGTCCCCTCTCCTACGAGCAGTACTTC
>TRBD2|TRBJ2-7|TRBV5-8|-
CASSLGTSGMWYEQYF
TGTGCCAGCAGCTTGGGGACTAGCGGGATGTGGTACGAGCAGTACTTC
>TRBD1|TRBJ1-2|TRBV4-3|-
CASSQSGQGSGYTF
TGCGCCAGCAGCCAATCTGGACAGGGGAGTGGCTACACCTTC
>-|TRBJ1-4|TRBV12-3/TRBV12-4|-
CASSLSDSNEKLFF
TGTGCCAGCAGTTTGTCGGACAGCAATGAAAAACTGTTTTTT
>TRBD2|TRBJ2-3|TRBV6-2/TRBV6-3|-
CASRTVGTGGRMDTQYF
TGTGCCAGCAGGACCGTCGGGACTGGCGGGAGGATGGATACGCAGTATTTT
>-|TRBJ2-6|TRBV7-2|-
CASSLAVSSGANVLTF
TGTGCCAGCAGCTTAGCAGTTTCCTCTGGGGCCAACGTCCTGACTTTC
>-|TRBJ2-2|TRBV15|-
CATSRAPGTVGAGELFF
TGTGCCACCAGCAGAGCCCCTGGAACTGTCGGAGCCGGGGAGCTGTTTTTT
>-|TRBJ1-1|TRBV7-2|few
CASSSSVVTEAFF
TGTGCCAGCAGCTCCTCTGTGGTCACTGAAGCTTTCTTT
>-|TRBJ1-6|TRBV20-1|-
CSALPWGSPLHF
TGCAGTGCTCTCCCATGGGGTTCACCCCTCCACTTT
>TRBD2|TRBJ2-5|TRBV12-3/TRBV12-4|-
CASGLAGRAETQYF
TGTGCCAGCGGACTAGCGGGACGGGCAGAGACCCAGTACTTC
>-|TRBJ1-1|TRBV15|-
CATSLGSGETLNTEAFF
TGTGCCACCAGCCTGGGAAGCGGGGAGACGTTGAACACTGAAGCTTTCTTT
>TRBD2|TRBJ2-7|TRBV20-1|once
CSAHSGLASVYEQYF
TGCAGTGCCCACTCGGGACTAGCGAGTGTCTACGAGCAGTACTTC
>-|TRBJ1-3|TRBV6-2/TRBV6-3|-
CASSYGFGNTIYF
TGTGCCAGCAGTTACGGGTTTGGAAACACCATATATTTT
>TRBD2|TRBJ2-5|TRBV12-3/TRBV12-4|few
CASSSRGGGKETQYF
TGTGCCAGCAGTTCACGCGGGGGGGGAAAAGAGACCCAGTACTTC
>-|TRBJ2-3|TRBV6-5|-
CASRQGDTQYF
TGTGCCAGCAGACAAGGGGATACGCAGTATTTT
>-|TRBJ1-4|TRBV7-2|few
CASSLVGGVVLFF
TGTGCCAGCAGCTTAGTTGGAGGGGTGGTCCTGTTTTTT
>TRBD2|TRBJ2-3|TRBV29-1|-
CSVVAGAKADTQYF
TGCAGCGTTGTGGCGGGAGCAAAGGCAGATACGCAGTATTTT
>-|TRBJ2-7|TRBV6-1|-
CASQRGGYEQYF
TGTGCCAGCCAAAGGGGTGGCTACGAGCAGTACTTC
>-|TRBJ2-1|TRBV6-2/TRBV6-3|few
CATRQNGNEQFF
TGTGCCACCCGACAGAACGGTAATGAGCAGTTCTTC
>TRBD2|TRBJ2-1|TRBV29-1|few
CSVVRLAGYNEQFF
TGCAGCGTTGTAAGGCTAGCGGGGTACAATGAGCAGTTCTTC
>TRBD1|TRBJ1-6|TRBV20-1|-
CSASRTGYNSPLHF
TGCAGTGCTTCTAGGACAGGGTATAATTCACCCCTCCACTTT
>TRBD2|TRBJ2-3|TRBV7-2|-
CASSSGGGRASTDTQYF
TGTGCCAGCAGCTCCGGTGGCGGGAGGGCTAGCACAGATACGCAGTATTTT